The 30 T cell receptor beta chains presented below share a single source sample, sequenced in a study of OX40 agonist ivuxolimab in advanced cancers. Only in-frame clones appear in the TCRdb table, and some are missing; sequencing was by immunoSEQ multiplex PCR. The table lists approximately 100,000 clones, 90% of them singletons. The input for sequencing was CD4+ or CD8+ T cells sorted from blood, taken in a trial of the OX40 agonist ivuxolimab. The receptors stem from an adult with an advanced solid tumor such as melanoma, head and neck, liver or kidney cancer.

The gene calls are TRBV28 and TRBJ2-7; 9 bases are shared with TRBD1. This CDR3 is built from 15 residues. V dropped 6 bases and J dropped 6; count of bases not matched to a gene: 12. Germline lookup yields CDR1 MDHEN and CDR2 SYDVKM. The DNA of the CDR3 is TGTGCCAGCAGCCCGACCGGGACAGGGTCTAGCGAGCAGTACTTC. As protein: CASSPTGTGSSEQYF.

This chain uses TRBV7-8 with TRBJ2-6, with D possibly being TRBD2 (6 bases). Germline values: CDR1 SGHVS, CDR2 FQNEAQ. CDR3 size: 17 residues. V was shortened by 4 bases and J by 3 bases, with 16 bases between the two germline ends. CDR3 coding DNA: TGTGCCAGCAGCTCAAAGCGGGTTGGGGTTGGGGCCAACGTCCTGACTTTC. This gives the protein CASSSKRVGVGANVLTF.

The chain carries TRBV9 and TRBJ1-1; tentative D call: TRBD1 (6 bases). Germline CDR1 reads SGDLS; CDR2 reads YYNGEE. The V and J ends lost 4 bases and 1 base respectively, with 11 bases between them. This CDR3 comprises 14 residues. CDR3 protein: CASSRLGGNTEAFF. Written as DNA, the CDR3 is TGTGCCAGCAGCCGATTAGGGGGGAACACTGAAGCTTTCTTT.

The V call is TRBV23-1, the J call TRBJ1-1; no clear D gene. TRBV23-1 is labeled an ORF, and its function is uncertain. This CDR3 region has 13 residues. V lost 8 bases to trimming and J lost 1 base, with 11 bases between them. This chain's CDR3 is CASPRSENTEAFF. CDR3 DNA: TGCGCCAGCCCAAGGAGCGAGAACACTGAAGCTTTCTTT.

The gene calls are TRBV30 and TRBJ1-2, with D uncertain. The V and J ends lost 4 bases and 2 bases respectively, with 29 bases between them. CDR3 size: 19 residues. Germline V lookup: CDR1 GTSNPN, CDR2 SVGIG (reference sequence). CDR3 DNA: TGTGCCTGGATGTTGGTTCAGCCCTTACCGGGGTTAACCAACTATGGCTACACCTTC. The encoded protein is CAWMLVQPLPGLTNYGYTF.

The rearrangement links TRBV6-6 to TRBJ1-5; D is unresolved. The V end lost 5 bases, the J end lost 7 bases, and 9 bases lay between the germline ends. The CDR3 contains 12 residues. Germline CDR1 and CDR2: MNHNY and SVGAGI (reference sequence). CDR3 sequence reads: CASSNGEQPQHF. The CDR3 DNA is TGTGCCAGCAGTAACGGGGAACAGCCCCAGCATTTT.

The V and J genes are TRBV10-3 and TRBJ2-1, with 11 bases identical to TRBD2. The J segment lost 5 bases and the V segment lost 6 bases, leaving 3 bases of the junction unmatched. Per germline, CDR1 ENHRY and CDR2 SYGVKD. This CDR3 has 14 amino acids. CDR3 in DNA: TGTGCCATCAGGCCGGGACTAGCGGACAATGAGCAGTTCTTC. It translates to CAIRPGLADNEQFF.

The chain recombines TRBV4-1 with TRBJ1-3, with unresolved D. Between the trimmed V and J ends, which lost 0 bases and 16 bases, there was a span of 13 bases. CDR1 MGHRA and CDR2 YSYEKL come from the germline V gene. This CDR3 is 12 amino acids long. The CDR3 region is CASSQDSKHLYF. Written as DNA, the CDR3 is TGCGCCAGCAGCCAAGATTCTAAACACCTCTATTTT.

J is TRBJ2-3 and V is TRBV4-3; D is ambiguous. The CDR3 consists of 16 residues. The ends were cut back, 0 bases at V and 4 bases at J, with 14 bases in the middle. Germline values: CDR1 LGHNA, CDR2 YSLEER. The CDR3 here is CASSQDLGFGADTQYF. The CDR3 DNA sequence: TGCGCCAGCAGCCAAGATCTGGGATTCGGTGCAGATACGCAGTATTTT.

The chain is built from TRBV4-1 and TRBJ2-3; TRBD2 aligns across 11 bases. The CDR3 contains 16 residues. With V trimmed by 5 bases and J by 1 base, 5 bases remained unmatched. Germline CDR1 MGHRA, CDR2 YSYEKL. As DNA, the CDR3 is TGCGCCAGCAGCACCCTAGCGGGGGGTCGCACAGATACGCAGTATTTT. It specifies CASSTLAGGRTDTQYF.

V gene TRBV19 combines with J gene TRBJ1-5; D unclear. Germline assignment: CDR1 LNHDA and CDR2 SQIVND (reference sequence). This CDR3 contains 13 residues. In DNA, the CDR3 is TGTGCGACTGGGGTGCAGGCAAATCAGCCCCAGCATTTT. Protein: CATGVQANQPQHF.

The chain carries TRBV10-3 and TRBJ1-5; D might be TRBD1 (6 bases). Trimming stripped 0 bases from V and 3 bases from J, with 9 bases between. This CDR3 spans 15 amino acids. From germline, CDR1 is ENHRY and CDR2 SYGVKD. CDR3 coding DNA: TGTGCCATCAGTGAGTCGACAGGCCTCAATCAGCCCCAGCATTTT. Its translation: CAISESTGLNQPQHF.

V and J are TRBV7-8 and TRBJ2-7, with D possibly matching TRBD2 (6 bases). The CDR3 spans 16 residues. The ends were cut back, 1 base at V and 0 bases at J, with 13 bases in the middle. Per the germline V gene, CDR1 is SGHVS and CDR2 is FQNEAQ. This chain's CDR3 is CASSLVRGVTSYEQYF. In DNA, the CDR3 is TGTGCCAGCAGCTTAGTCCGCGGGGTGACCTCCTACGAGCAGTACTTC.

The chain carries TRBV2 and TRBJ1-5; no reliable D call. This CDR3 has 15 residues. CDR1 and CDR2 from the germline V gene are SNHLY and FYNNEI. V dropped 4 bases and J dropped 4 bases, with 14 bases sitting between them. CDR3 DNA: TGTGCCAGCAGTGCTATTAAGGTACGGAATCAGCCCCAGCATTTT. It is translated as CASSAIKVRNQPQHF.

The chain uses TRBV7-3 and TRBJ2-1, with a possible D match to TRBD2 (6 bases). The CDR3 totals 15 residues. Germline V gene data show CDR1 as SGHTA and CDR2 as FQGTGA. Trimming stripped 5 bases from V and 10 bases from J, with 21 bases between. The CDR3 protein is CASSRTIGGVGEQFF. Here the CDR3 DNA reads TGTGCCAGCAGCCGGACTATCGGGGGTGTAGGGGAGCAGTTCTTC.

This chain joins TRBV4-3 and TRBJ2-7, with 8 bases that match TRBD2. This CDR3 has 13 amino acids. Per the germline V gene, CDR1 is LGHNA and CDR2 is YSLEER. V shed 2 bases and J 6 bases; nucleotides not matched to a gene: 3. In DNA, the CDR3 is TGCGCCAGCAGCCAAAATGCGGGGGGCGAGCAGTACTTC. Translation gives CASSQNAGGEQYF.

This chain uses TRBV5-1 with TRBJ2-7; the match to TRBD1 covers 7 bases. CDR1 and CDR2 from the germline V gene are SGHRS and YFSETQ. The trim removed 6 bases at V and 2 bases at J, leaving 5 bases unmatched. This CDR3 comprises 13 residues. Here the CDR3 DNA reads TGCGCCAGCACCCCGGGACAGACCTACGAGCAGTACTTC. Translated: CASTPGQTYEQYF.

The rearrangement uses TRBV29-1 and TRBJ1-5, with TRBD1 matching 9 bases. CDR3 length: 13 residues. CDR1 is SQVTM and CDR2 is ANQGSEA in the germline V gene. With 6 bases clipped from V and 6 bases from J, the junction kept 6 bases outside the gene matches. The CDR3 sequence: CSVAGTGTQPQHF. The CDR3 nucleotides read TGCAGCGTGGCCGGGACAGGGACTCAGCCCCAGCATTTT.

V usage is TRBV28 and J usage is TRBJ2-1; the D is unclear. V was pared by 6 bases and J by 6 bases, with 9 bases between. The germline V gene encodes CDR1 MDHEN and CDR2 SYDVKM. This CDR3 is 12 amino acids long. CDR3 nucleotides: TGTGCCAGCAGCCCCATGGGCAATGAGCAGTTCTTC. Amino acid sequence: CASSPMGNEQFF.

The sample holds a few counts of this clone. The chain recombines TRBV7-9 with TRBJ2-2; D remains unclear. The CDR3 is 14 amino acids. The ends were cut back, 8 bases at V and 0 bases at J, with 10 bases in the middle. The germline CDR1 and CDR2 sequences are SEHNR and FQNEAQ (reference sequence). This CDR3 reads CASPQVSNTGELFF. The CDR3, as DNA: TGTGCCAGCCCTCAGGTTTCGAACACCGGGGAGCTGTTTTTT.

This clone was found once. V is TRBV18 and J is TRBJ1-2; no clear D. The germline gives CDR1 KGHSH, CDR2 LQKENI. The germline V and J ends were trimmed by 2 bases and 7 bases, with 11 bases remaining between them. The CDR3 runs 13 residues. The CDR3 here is CASSPDNGSGYTF. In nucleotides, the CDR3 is TGTGCCAGCTCACCAGACAATGGGTCTGGCTACACCTTC. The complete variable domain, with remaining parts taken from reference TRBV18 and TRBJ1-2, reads NAGVMQNPRHLVRRRGQEARLRCSPMKGHSHVYWYRQLPEEGLKFMVYLQKENIIDESGMPKERFSAEFPKEGPSILRIQQVVRGDSAAYFCASSPDNGSGYTFGSGTRLTVV.

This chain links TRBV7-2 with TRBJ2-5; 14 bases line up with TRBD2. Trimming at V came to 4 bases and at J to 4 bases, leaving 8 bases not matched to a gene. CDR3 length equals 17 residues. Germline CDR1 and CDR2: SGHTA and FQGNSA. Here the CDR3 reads CASSSGLAGGIPETQYF. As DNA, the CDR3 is TGTGCCAGCAGCTCTGGACTAGCGGGGGGTATCCCAGAGACCCAGTACTTC.

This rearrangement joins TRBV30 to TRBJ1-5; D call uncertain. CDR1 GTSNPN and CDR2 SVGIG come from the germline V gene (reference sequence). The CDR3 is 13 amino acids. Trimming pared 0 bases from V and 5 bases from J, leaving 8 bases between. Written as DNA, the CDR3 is TGTGCCTGGAGTGTAAGCCGCGATCAGCCCCAGCATTTT. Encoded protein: CAWSVSRDQPQHF.

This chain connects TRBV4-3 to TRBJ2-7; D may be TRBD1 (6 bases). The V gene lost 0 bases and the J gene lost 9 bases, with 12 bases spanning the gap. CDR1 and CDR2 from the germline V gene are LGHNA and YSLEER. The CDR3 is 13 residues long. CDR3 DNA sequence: TGCGCCAGCAGCCAAGAGACAGGAGGATGGCAGTACTTC. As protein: CASSQETGGWQYF.

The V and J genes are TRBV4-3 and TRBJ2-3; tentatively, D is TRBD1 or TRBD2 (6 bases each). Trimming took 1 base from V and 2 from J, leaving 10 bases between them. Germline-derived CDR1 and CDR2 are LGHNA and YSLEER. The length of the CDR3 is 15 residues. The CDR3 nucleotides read TGCGCCAGCAGCCAAGGAGGGGGGTACACAGATACGCAGTATTTT. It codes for CASSQGGGYTDTQYF.

CDR3 sequence: CASKRGFYSNQPQHF. CDR3 nucleotide sequence: TGTGCCAGCAAAAGAGGATTTTATAGCAATCAGCCCCAGCATTTT. This rearrangement joins TRBV6-5 to TRBJ1-5; D ambiguous. This CDR3 has 15 amino acids. Per the germline V gene, CDR1 is MNHEY and CDR2 is SVGAGI. Trimming stripped 7 bases from V and 0 bases from J, with 13 bases between.

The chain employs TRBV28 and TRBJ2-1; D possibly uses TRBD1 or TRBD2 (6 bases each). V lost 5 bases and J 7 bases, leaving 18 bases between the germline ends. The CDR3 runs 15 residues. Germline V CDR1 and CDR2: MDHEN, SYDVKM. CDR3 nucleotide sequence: TGTGCCAGCAGTCCGCCCCGGGGGCCGGGGAATGAGCAGTTCTTC. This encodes CASSPPRGPGNEQFF.

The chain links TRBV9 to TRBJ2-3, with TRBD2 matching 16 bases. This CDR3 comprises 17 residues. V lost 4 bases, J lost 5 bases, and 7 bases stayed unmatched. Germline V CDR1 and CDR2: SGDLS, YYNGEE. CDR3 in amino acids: CASSSGLAGGLRDTQYF. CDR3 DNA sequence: TGTGCCAGCAGCTCGGGACTAGCGGGGGGGCTAAGAGATACGCAGTATTTT. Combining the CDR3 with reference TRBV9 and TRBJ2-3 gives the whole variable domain DSGVTQTPKHLITATGQRVTLRCSPRSGDLSVYWYQQSLDQGLQFLIQYYNGEERAKGNILERFSAQQFPDLHSELNLSSLELGDSALYFCASSSGLAGGLRDTQYFGPGTRLTVL.

The CDR3 protein is CASSLIEQGGYEQYF. For the CDR3, the DNA is TGCGCCAGCAGCTTGATAGAACAGGGAGGTTACGAGCAGTACTTC. The chain links TRBV5-1 to TRBJ2-7, with D perhaps being TRBD1 or TRBD2 (6 bases each). The germline CDR1 and CDR2 sequences are SGHRS and YFSETQ. Trimming cost V 1 base and J 4 bases, with 15 bases left between them. CDR3 length: 15 amino acids.

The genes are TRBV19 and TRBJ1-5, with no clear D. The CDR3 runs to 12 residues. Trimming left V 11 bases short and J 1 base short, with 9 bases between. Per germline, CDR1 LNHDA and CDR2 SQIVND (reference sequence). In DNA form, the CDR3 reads TGTGCCGCCGGGCCGAGCAATCAGCCCCAGCATTTT. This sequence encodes CAAGPSNQPQHF.